The 2 T cell receptor beta chains below all came from one sample that was sequenced in a study of T cells in Graves' hyperthyroidism and ophthalmopathy. Amplification of TCR beta CDR3 regions was performed using RNA transcripts as template. In the first-round RT-PCR of the TCR CDR3, the HTBI primer set was used. TCRdb used MiXCR to reprocess the multiplex PCR reads, holding one entry per CDR3 protein. The sample lists around 360,000 distinct CDR3 sequences, approximately 16% occurring once. The specimen was blood. These receptors were taken from a woman in her sixties or seventies with Graves' ophthalmopathy.

This clonotype was found many times. The rearrangement joins TRBV5-1 to TRBJ2-3, with D unclear. The germline V gene has CDR1 SGHRS and CDR2 YFSETQ. V was trimmed by 0 bases and J by 2 bases, leaving 7 bases between them. The CDR3 consists of 14 residues. This CDR3 is CASSLVVLTDTQYF. CDR3 bases: TGCGCCAGCAGCTTGGTGGTCCTCACAGATACGCAGTATTTT. The whole variable domain, filled in from reference TRBV5-1 and TRBJ2-3, reads KAGVTQTPRYLIKTRGQQVTLSCSPISGHRSVSWYQQTPGQGLQFLFEYFSETQRNKGNFPGRFSGRQFSNSRSEMNVSTLELGDSALYLCASSLVVLTDTQYFGPGTRLTVL.

The V call is TRBV9, the J call TRBJ2-3; 12 nucleotides line up with TRBD2. This CDR3 has 14 residues. V trimming: 3 bases; J trimming: 9 bases; junction bases outside the gene matches: 5. The V gene's germline CDR1 is SGDLS and CDR2 YYNGEE. The CDR3 nucleotides are TGTGCCAGCAGCGACCGGACTAGCGGGGTCACGCAGTATTTT. This translates into CASSDRTSGVTQYF.